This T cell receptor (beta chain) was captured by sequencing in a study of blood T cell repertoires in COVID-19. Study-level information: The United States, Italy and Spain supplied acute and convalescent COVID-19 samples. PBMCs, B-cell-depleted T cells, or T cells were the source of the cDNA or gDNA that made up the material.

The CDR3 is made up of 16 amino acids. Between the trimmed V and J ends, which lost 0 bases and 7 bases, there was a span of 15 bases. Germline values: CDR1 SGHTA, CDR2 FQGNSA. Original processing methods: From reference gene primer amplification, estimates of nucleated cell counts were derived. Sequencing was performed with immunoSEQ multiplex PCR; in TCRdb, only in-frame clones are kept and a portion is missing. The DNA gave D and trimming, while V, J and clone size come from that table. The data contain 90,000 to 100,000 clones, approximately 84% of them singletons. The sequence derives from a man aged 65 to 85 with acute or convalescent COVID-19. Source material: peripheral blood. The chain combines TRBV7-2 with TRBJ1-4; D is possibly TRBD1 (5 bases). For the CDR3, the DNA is TGTGCCAGCAGCTTAGCGCGGGACCCCGTCCTTGAAAAACTGTTTTTT. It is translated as CASSLARDPVLEKLFF.